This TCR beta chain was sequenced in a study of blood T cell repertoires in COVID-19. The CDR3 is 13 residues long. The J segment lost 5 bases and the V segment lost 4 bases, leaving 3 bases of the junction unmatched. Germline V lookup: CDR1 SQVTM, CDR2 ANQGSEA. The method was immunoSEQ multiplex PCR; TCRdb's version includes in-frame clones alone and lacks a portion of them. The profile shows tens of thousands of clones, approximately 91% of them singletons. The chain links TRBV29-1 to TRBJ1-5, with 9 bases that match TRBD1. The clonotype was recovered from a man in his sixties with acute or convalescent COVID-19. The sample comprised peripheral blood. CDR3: CSVGRDRDQPQHF. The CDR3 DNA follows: TGCAGCGTTGGCCGGGACAGGGATCAGCCCCAGCATTTT.